Below, 29 T cell receptor beta chains from the same sample are listed, as sequenced in a study of blood T cell repertoires in COVID-19. Clones were sequenced by immunoSEQ multiplex PCR, and TCRdb holds only the in-frame ones, with some missing. The profile covers about 48,000 clones, with over 70% appearing a single time and approximately 15% taken by the ten largest. The sample was peripheral blood. These receptors were obtained from a human donor in a cohort sampled during active COVID-19.

This clone was found once. The rearrangement uses TRBV5-1 and TRBJ2-7, with 9 bases identical to TRBD1. CDR3 size: 15 residues. Germline-derived CDR1 and CDR2 are SGHRS and YFSETQ. With 5 bases clipped from V and 6 bases from J, the junction kept 12 bases outside the gene matches. CDR3 DNA sequence: TGCGCCAGCAGGTTGCTCCCGGGACAGGGAGGCGAGCAGTACTTC. Translating it yields CASRLLPGQGGEQYF.

The chain carries TRBV7-6 and TRBJ1-1; D is undetermined. The CDR3 contains 14 residues. Trimming cost V 5 bases and J 1 base, with 11 bases left between them. Germline-derived CDR1 and CDR2 are SGHVS and FNYEAQ. The CDR3 region has the DNA TGTGCCAGCAGCCCGCGGGAAGGGAACACTGAAGCTTTCTTT. Its translation is CASSPREGNTEAFF.

The CDR3 coding sequence is TGTGCCACCAGCAGAGATACATCGGACAGGGGGCAGTACAATGAGCAGTTCTTC. It specifies CATSRDTSDRGQYNEQFF. This chain uses TRBV15 with TRBJ2-1; TRBD1 matches 11 bases. Per the germline V gene, CDR1 is LNHNV and CDR2 is YYDKDF (reference sequence). The V gene end was trimmed by 0 bases and the J gene end by 4 bases; junction bases not matched to a gene: 8. This CDR3 spans 18 amino acids.

The rearrangement links TRBV6-1 to TRBJ1-1; TRBD1 aligns across 11 bases. V lost 2 bases, J lost 1 base, and 9 bases stayed unmatched. This CDR3 is built from 18 residues. Germline CDR1 is MNHNS and CDR2 is SASEGT. The CDR3 here is CASSESAGQGAENTEAFF. CDR3 DNA: TGTGCCAGCAGTGAATCGGCCGGACAGGGGGCAGAGAACACTGAAGCTTTCTTT.

The V call is TRBV30, the J call TRBJ2-5; 9 nucleotides align to TRBD2. The V and J ends lost 3 bases and 5 bases, in that order; junction bases with no gene match: 7. Germline values: CDR1 GTSNPN, CDR2 SVGIG (reference sequence). The CDR3 extends over 14 amino acids. CDR3 coding DNA: TGTGCCTGGAGGGGGACTAGCTTTAAGGAGACCCAGTACTTC. This sequence encodes CAWRGTSFKETQYF.

The chain links TRBV15 to TRBJ2-7; the D gene is possibly TRBD1 (5 bases). Germline CDR1 LNHNV, CDR2 YYDKDF (reference sequence). V lost 0 bases and J lost 3, with 9 bases in between. The CDR3 spans 14 residues. CDR3 sequence reads: CATSRDSRDYEQYF. CDR3 sequence (DNA): TGTGCCACCAGCAGAGATTCCAGGGACTACGAGCAGTACTTC.

The chain has TRBV27 and TRBJ2-1; 12 bases agree with TRBD1. Germline CDR1 is MNHEY and CDR2 is SMNVEV (reference sequence). This CDR3 is 16 amino acids long. Unmatched junction bases numbered 4, after V lost 6 bases and J lost 1 base. Here the CDR3 reads CASRGTGGGSYNEQFF. The CDR3 nucleotides are TGTGCCAGCAGAGGGACAGGGGGCGGGTCCTACAATGAGCAGTTCTTC.

V usage is TRBV19 and J usage is TRBJ1-1; D uncertain. The CDR3 spans 11 residues. Trimming took off 4 bases at V and 7 bases at J, with 7 bases between the two ends. Germline V lookup: CDR1 LNHDA, CDR2 SQIVND (reference sequence). CDR3 protein: CASSRAVEAFF. In DNA, the CDR3 is TGTGCCAGTAGTAGGGCAGTTGAAGCTTTCTTT.

The chain carries TRBV6-2 or TRBV6-3 and TRBJ2-1; no clear D gene. Germline CDR1 and CDR2: MNHEY and SVGEGT. CDR3 length: 12 amino acids. Deletions cut 0 bases from V and 10 bases from J, with 7 bases between. In nucleotides, the CDR3 is TGTGCCAGCAGTTACTCGAGGAACGAGCAGTTCTTC. It yields the protein CASSYSRNEQFF.

This sequence joins TRBV9 and TRBJ2-5; tentative D call: TRBD2 (5 bases). CDR1 SGDLS and CDR2 YYNGEE come from the germline V gene. CDR3 length: 15 residues. V was shortened by 4 bases and J by 1 base, with 14 bases between the two germline ends. The CDR3 bases are TGTGCCAGCAGCAGAAACCTCCGGGGCCAAGAGACCCAGTACTTC. Its protein product is CASSRNLRGQETQYF.

The rearrangement joins TRBV27 to TRBJ2-7, with D possibly being TRBD2 (5 bases). Germline V CDR1 and CDR2: MNHEY, SMNVEV (reference sequence). Trimming pared 6 bases from V and 2 bases from J, leaving 11 bases between. The CDR3 sequence is 13 residues long. This CDR3 reads CASSPGKTYEQYF. The CDR3 coding sequence is TGTGCCAGCAGCCCGGGGAAGACCTACGAGCAGTACTTC.

The rearrangement joins TRBV7-2 to TRBJ1-5, with D perhaps matching TRBD1 (6 bases). This CDR3 has 13 amino acids. The V and J ends lost 9 bases and 6 bases respectively, with 15 bases between them. CDR1 is SGHTA, CDR2 FQGNSA, per germline. The CDR3 spells CASLQDSGQPQHF. The CDR3 region has the DNA TGTGCCAGTTTACAGGACAGCGGTCAGCCCCAGCATTTT.

The chain employs TRBV6-5 and TRBJ1-1; tentative D call: TRBD1 (5 bases). CDR3 length: 14 amino acids. Germline assignment: CDR1 MNHEY and CDR2 SVGAGI. Between the trimmed V and J ends, which lost 6 bases and 5 bases, there was a span of 16 bases. The CDR3 is CASRGLLRGTEAFF. The CDR3 nucleotides read TGTGCCAGCAGGGGACTCCTGAGGGGAACTGAAGCTTTCTTT.

The table lists this clone with a count of one. One junction end disagrees with the germline gene, perhaps due to a read error. The chain is built from TRBV6-5 and TRBJ2-1; 10 nucleotides agree with TRBD2. The CDR3 sequence is 12 residues long. Germline-derived CDR1 and CDR2 are MNHEY and SVGAGI. The CDR3, as DNA: TGTGCCAGCACTCGGAGCGGGAGGGCTACGCTCTTC. Translated, it gives CASTRSGRATLF.

This clone turned up a few times. This chain connects TRBV3-1 (or the pseudogene TRBV3-2) to TRBJ1-2, with D tentatively TRBD1 (6 bases). Per the germline V gene, CDR1 is LGHDT and CDR2 is YNNKEL (reference sequence). The CDR3 runs 13 residues. V gave up 6 bases and J gave up 2 bases, with 10 bases separating them. CDR3 bases: TGTGCCAGCAGTCGGACAGAAAACTATGGCTACACCTTC. Translating gives CASSRTENYGYTF.

The rearrangement uses TRBV6-5 and TRBJ1-2; tentatively, D is TRBD1 (6 bases). Trimming cost V 6 bases and J 5 bases, with 19 bases left between them. The CDR3 is 15 amino acids. Germline V gives CDR1 MNHEY, CDR2 SVGAGI. CDR3 residues: CASRGAGVNFYGYTF. In DNA form, the CDR3 reads TGTGCCAGCAGGGGGGCAGGGGTTAACTTTTATGGCTACACCTTC.

This chain uses TRBV30 with TRBJ1-1; TRBD1 matches at 7 bases. Germline V gene data show CDR1 as GTSNPN and CDR2 as SVGIG (reference sequence). There are 15 residues in the CDR3. V dropped 3 bases and J dropped 1; count of bases not matched to a gene: 8. CDR3 DNA sequence: TGTGCCTGGAGCCTAGGGGGACAGTCGAACACTGAAGCTTTCTTT. This encodes CAWSLGGQSNTEAFF.

The rearrangement uses TRBV5-4 and TRBJ2-1; no firm D call. The CDR3 runs to 13 residues. The V and J ends lost 0 bases and 5 bases respectively, with 6 bases between them. Germline V gene lookup returns CDR1 SGHNT and CDR2 YYREEE (reference sequence). The CDR3 coding sequence is TGTGCCAGCAGCTTGGTGCAGGACAATGAGCAGTTCTTC. Protein: CASSLVQDNEQFF. The full variable domain, with the rest looked up from reference TRBV5-4 and TRBJ2-1, is ETGVTQSPTHLIKTRGQQVTLRCSSQSGHNTVSWYQQALGQGPQFIFQYYREEENGRGNFPPRFSGLQFPNYSSELNVNALELDDSALYLCASSLVQDNEQFFGPGTRLTVL.

The V call is TRBV5-6, the J call TRBJ2-7; D might be TRBD1 (5 bases). The germline CDR1 and CDR2 sequences are SGHDT and YYEEEE. This CDR3 comprises 15 residues. V shed 0 bases and J shed 4 bases, with 14 bases lying between them. CDR3 sequence (DNA): TGTGCCAGCAGCTTGGTTTCAGGGTTTTCATACGAGCAGTACTTC. The encoded protein is CASSLVSGFSYEQYF. The full variable domain, with the rest looked up from reference TRBV5-6 and TRBJ2-7, is DAGVTQSPTHLIKTRGQQVTLRCSPKSGHDTVSWYQQALGQGPQFIFQYYEEEERQRGNFPDRFSGHQFPNYSSELNVNALLLGDSALYLCASSLVSGFSYEQYFGPGTRLTVT.

V usage is TRBV7-9 and J usage is TRBJ1-1; D might be TRBD1 (6 bases). Germline V gene lookup returns CDR1 SEHNR and CDR2 FQNEAQ (reference sequence). The CDR3 totals 15 residues. The V and J ends lost 3 bases and 0 bases respectively, with 11 bases between them. The CDR3 loop is CASSFPAGVNTEAFF. For the CDR3, the DNA is TGTGCCAGCAGCTTCCCGGCAGGGGTGAACACTGAAGCTTTCTTT.

This clone turned up a few times. J is TRBJ1-5 and V is TRBV6-4; 9 nucleotides match TRBD1. V shed 5 bases and J 2 bases; nucleotides not matched to a gene: 10. Germline values: CDR1 MRHNA, CDR2 SNTAGT. CDR3 length: 17 amino acids. CDR3 sequence reads: CASSLQGARSCNQPQHF. In DNA form, the CDR3 reads TGTGCCAGCAGTTTACAGGGGGCAAGGTCTTGCAATCAGCCCCAGCATTTT.

The table lists this clone with a few counts. Other DNA sequences in this specimen translate into the identical CDR3. The CDR3 protein is CASSLGTGREQYF. In DNA form, the CDR3 reads TGTGCCAGCAGTTTAGGGACAGGGAGGGAGCAGTACTTC. The chain couples TRBV27 to TRBJ2-7, with 9 bases aligning to TRBD1. The germline V gene has CDR1 MNHEY and CDR2 SMNVEV (reference sequence). The CDR3 extends over 13 amino acids. Trimming took 2 bases from V and 7 from J; bases not matched to a gene: 3.

The J gene is TRBJ1-1, the V gene TRBV6-4, with 7 bases fitting TRBD1. CDR3 length equals 14 residues. Germline V lookup: CDR1 MRHNA, CDR2 SNTAGT. The J segment lost 4 bases and the V segment lost 7 bases, leaving 9 bases of the junction unmatched. This CDR3 reads CASKPGGLSTEAFF. CDR3 in DNA: TGTGCCAGCAAACCAGGGGGATTGAGCACTGAAGCTTTCTTT.

This rearrangement joins TRBV7-6 to TRBJ2-1; 7 bases match TRBD2. The germline CDR1 and CDR2 sequences are SGHVS and FNYEAQ. V lost 1 base and J lost 8; bases outside the gene matches: 8. The length of the CDR3 is 15 residues. CDR3 loop: CASSLGGRALDEQFF. The CDR3 region has the DNA TGTGCCAGCAGCTTAGGAGGGAGGGCCCTCGATGAGCAGTTCTTC.

This clone was recorded once. V usage is TRBV6-1 and J usage is TRBJ2-1; 7 nucleotides match TRBD2. V shed 2 bases, J shed 10 bases, and the junction held 8 bases outside the gene matches. Germline-derived CDR1 and CDR2 are MNHNS and SASEGT. There are 14 residues in the CDR3. The CDR3 nucleotides read TGTGCCAGCAGTGAACACGGGAGGCAATGGGAGCAGTTCTTC. It is translated as CASSEHGRQWEQFF.

The chain links TRBV13 to TRBJ2-1, with D perhaps TRBD1 (10 bases). This CDR3 is 16 amino acids long. Trimming cost V 3 bases and J 7 bases, with 19 bases left between them. Looked up from germline, CDR1 is PRHDT and CDR2 is FYEKMQ (reference sequence). Here the CDR3 DNA reads TGTGCCAGCAGCTTGCGGGGGGGGACAGGGGAAAATGAGCAGTTCTTC. Translating gives CASSLRGGTGENEQFF.

CDR3 in amino acids: CASRRQGNSGNTIYF. The CDR3 coding sequence is TGTGCCAGTAGGCGACAGGGAAACTCTGGAAACACCATATATTTT. This sequence joins TRBV19 and TRBJ1-3; 7 nucleotides align to TRBD1. The germline V gene encodes CDR1 LNHDA and CDR2 SQIVND (reference sequence). J gave up 0 bases and V 6 bases, and 5 bases lay outside the gene matches. The CDR3 covers 15 residues.

This clone was observed a few times. CDR3 protein: CASSPSPTEKLFF. CDR3 bases: TGTGCCAGCAGCCCCAGTCCCACAGAAAAACTGTTTTTT. The V and J genes are TRBV6-5 and TRBJ1-4; D gene unclear. Trimming stripped 6 bases from V and 8 bases from J, with 13 bases between. Germline CDR1 is MNHEY and CDR2 is SVGAGI. CDR3 size: 13 residues.

The J gene is TRBJ1-3, the V gene TRBV19; maybe TRBD1 (6 bases). From germline, CDR1 is LNHDA and CDR2 SQIVND (reference sequence). Trimming took off 3 bases at V and 0 bases at J, with 18 bases between the two ends. The CDR3 covers 18 residues. CDR3 nucleotide sequence: TGTGCCAGTAGTATCCTCCCGGACAGTCTAACCTCTGGAAACACCATATATTTT. Protein sequence: CASSILPDSLTSGNTIYF.